The rows below give T cell receptor beta chains drawn from one sample of a study of tumor-infiltrating lymphocytes in localized non-small cell lung cancer. Only in-frame clones appear in the TCRdb table, and some are missing; sequencing was by immunoSEQ multiplex PCR. The data contain over 15,000 clones, roughly three quarters of them singletons. The sample was lung tumor tissue. These receptors were taken from a human donor with non-small cell lung cancer. Each CDR3 is given with its conserved first and last residue. The D gene is left open where the match is weak. Not every row has a clone size; where given, it reads once, few, many or a size class.

v_call	j_call	clone_size	d_call	cdr3_nt	cdr3_aa
TRBV5-1	TRBJ1-4	.	.	TGCGCCAGCAGCTTGAGCGGGGCACATAATGAAAAACTGTTTTTT	CASSLSGAHNEKLFF
TRBV7-2	TRBJ1-2	.	.	TGTGCCAGCAGCTTAGGACAAGCTAACTATGGCTACACCTTC	CASSLGQANYGYTF
TRBV9	TRBJ2-1	.	.	TGTGCCAGCAGCTTTGGGACTTTGAATGAGCAGTTCTTC	CASSFGTLNEQFF
TRBV5-1	TRBJ1-1	.	TRBD1	TGCGCCAGCAGCTTCACAGGGGGCTCCACTGAAGCTTTCTTT	CASSFTGGSTEAFF
TRBV30	TRBJ1-2	.	TRBD1	TGTGCCTGGACCCCGACAGGGTCGGATGGCTACACCTTC	CAWTPTGSDGYTF
TRBV6-1	TRBJ2-7	.	.	TGTGCCAGCAGCTCCCCCGGGACTGGGACCTACGAGCAGTACTTC	CASSSPGTGTYEQYF
TRBV5-1	TRBJ2-1	few	TRBD1	TGCGCCAGCAGCACTGGGACGGCTAGCAGGGGGAATGAGCAGTTCTTC	CASSTGTASRGNEQFF
TRBV5-6	TRBJ2-1	.	TRBD2	TGTGCCAGCAGCGTGAAGCGGGAGGGGTCCGCCCGCCCCTACAATGAGCAGTTCTTC	CASSVKREGSARPYNEQFF
TRBV5-6	TRBJ2-7	.	.	TGTGCCAGCAGCTTGGCCGGACAGTATATGGAGCAGTACTTC	CASSLAGQYMEQYF
TRBV6-4	TRBJ2-7	.	TRBD1	TGTGCCAGTGAAAGACAGGGCCCCTACGAGCAGTACTTC	CASERQGPYEQYF
TRBV4-1	TRBJ1-1	.	.	TGCGCCAGCAGCCAAGATCAAAGCAGCTACACTGAAGCTTTCTTT	CASSQDQSSYTEAFF
TRBV27	TRBJ2-3	.	.	TGTGCCAGCAGTCAGCGAGATTTCCACACAGATACGCAGTATTTT	CASSQRDFHTDTQYF
TRBV6-6	TRBJ2-7	.	TRBD1	TGTGCCAGCAGTTACTCAGGGGGCGCGACCCCCTACGAGCAGTACTTC	CASSYSGGATPYEQYF
TRBV6-6	TRBJ1-6	once	TRBD1	TGTGCCAGCAATTACATGACAGGGAGTAATTCACCCCTCCACTTT	CASNYMTGSNSPLHF
TRBV5-1	TRBJ2-1	.	.	TGCGCCAGCAGCCAGGCGGGGACCTATAATGAGCAGTTCTTC	CASSQAGTYNEQFF